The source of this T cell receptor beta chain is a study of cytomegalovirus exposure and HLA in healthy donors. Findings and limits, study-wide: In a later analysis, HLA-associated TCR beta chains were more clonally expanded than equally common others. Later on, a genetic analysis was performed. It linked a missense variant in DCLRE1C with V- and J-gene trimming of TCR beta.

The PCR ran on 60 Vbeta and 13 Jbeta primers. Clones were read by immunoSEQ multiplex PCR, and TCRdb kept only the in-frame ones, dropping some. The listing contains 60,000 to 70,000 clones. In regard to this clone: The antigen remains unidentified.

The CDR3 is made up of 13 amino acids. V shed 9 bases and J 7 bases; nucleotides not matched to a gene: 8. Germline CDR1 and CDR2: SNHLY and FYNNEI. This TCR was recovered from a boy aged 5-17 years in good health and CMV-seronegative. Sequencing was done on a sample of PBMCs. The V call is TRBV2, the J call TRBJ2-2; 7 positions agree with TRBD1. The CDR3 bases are TGTGCCAGTCGAGGGGGCGCGGTCGGGGAGCTGTTTTTT. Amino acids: CASRGGAVGELFF.